The rows below give T cell receptor beta chains drawn from one sample of a study of early T cells in non-severe SARS-CoV-2 infection. TCRdb fed the 5' RACE reads into MiXCR, producing one record per CDR3 protein. The top ten clones hold around 8% of a sample with about 34,000 distinct CDR3 sequences, about 6% of them seen once. Sequencing used whole blood. The receptors here all came from an adult who was a healthcare worker with PCR-confirmed SARS-CoV-2 infection or an uninfected control (not recorded which). Each CDR3 is given with its conserved first and last residue. A D gene is named only where the DNA matches it firmly. Expanded clones get a size class; other rows say once, few or many, or leave the size out.

j_gene,v_gene,abundance,d_gene,CDR3aa,CDR3nt
TRBJ2-7,TRBV29-1,many,TRBD2,CSVKSLAGGIDEQYF,TGCAGCGTTAAAAGTCTAGCGGGGGGAATTGATGAGCAGTACTTC
TRBJ2-6,TRBV2,many,TRBD1,CASSPTGTGANVLTF,TGTGCCAGCAGTCCGACAGGGACCGGGGCCAACGTCCTGACTTTC
TRBJ1-1,TRBV7-9,-,-,CASSSLLGDTEAFF,TGTGCCAGCAGCTCTCTCCTCGGGGACACTGAAGCTTTCTTT
TRBJ2-5,TRBV11-2,-,-,CASSLRDWKETQYF,TGTGCCAGCAGCCTACGGGACTGGAAAGAGACCCAGTACTTC
TRBJ2-5,TRBV20-1,-,-,CSARDVQGGYQETQYF,TGCAGTGCTAGAGATGTGCAGGGGGGATACCAAGAGACCCAGTACTTC
TRBJ2-3,TRBV5-4,many,TRBD1,CASGQGGDTQYF,TGTGCCAGCGGACAGGGCGGAGATACGCAGTATTTT
TRBJ1-6,TRBV28,-,-,CASRAGAPSSPLHF,TGTGCCAGCAGGGCAGGGGCGCCGAGTTCACCCCTCCACTTT
TRBJ2-7,TRBV5-4,many,-,CASSLAGGLSVYEQYF,TGTGCCAGCAGCTTGGCCGGGGGACTCTCCGTATACGAGCAGTACTTC
TRBJ2-5,TRBV21-1,-,-,CASSKIARVETQYF,TGTGCCAGCAGCAAAATAGCCCGGGTGGAGACCCAGTACTTC
TRBJ1-1,TRBV7-2,many,-,CASSPFPRGSTEAFF,TGTGCCAGCAGCCCCTTTCCAAGGGGGAGCACTGAAGCTTTCTTT
TRBJ2-1,TRBV6-1,many,-,CASSGEQEYNEQFF,TGTGCCAGCAGTGGTGAACAGGAGTACAATGAGCAGTTCTTC
TRBJ2-1,TRBV18,-,-,CVSSPETSINEQFF,TGTGTCAGCTCACCGGAAACTAGCATCAATGAGCAGTTCTTC
TRBJ1-6,TRBV20-1,many,-,CSAYTGSNSPLHF,TGCAGTGCTTATACCGGGAGTAATTCACCCCTCCACTTT
TRBJ2-3,TRBV9,few,TRBD2,CASSPRPPSGGTDTQYF,TGTGCCAGCAGCCCAAGACCCCCTAGCGGGGGCACAGATACGCAGTATTTT
TRBJ2-3,TRBV6-6,many,TRBD1,CASSPTPGTGPTDTQYF,TGTGCCAGCAGTCCAACCCCCGGGACAGGGCCCACAGATACGCAGTATTTT
TRBJ2-7,TRBV9,many,TRBD1,CASSPQGGTGPYEQYF,TGTGCCAGCAGCCCCCAGGGAGGGACAGGGCCCTACGAGCAGTACTTC
TRBJ2-1,TRBV20-1,-,TRBD2,CSARPRLAFSYNEQFF,TGCAGTGCTAGACCTCGACTAGCGTTCTCCTACAATGAGCAGTTCTTC
TRBJ2-1,TRBV30,-,TRBD2,CAWRLAGGGEQFF,TGTGCCTGGAGGCTAGCGGGGGGTGGTGAGCAGTTCTTC
TRBJ2-3,TRBV29-1,once,TRBD1,CSVLRQGEGTQYF,TGCAGCGTCCTTAGACAGGGAGAAGGCACGCAGTATTTT
TRBJ1-1,TRBV11-1,many,-,CASGVARANTEAFF,TGTGCCAGCGGGGTCGCCAGGGCGAACACTGAAGCTTTCTTT
TRBJ2-6,TRBV3-1,few,TRBD2,CASSHHRQRGGSGANVLTF,TGTGCCAGCAGCCACCACAGGCAGCGGGGGGGCTCTGGGGCCAACGTCCTGACTTTC
TRBJ1-1,TRBV20-1,-,-,CSARAEGRANTEAFF,TGCAGTGCTAGGGCGGAGGGACGGGCGAACACTGAAGCTTTCTTT